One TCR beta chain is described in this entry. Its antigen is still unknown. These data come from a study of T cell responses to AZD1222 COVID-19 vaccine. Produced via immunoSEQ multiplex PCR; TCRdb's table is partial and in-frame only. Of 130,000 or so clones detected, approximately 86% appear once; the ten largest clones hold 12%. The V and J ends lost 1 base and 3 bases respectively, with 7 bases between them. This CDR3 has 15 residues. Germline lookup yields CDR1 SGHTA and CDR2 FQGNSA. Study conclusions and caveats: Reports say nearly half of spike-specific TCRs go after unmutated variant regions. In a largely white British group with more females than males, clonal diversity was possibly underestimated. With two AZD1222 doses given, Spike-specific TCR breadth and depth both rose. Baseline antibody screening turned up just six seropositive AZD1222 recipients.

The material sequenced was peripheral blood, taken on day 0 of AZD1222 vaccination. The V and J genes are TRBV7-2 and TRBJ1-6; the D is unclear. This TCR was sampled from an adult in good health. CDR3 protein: CASSLVGSYNSPLHF. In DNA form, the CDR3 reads TGTGCCAGCAGCTTAGTGGGCAGCTATAATTCACCCCTCCACTTT.